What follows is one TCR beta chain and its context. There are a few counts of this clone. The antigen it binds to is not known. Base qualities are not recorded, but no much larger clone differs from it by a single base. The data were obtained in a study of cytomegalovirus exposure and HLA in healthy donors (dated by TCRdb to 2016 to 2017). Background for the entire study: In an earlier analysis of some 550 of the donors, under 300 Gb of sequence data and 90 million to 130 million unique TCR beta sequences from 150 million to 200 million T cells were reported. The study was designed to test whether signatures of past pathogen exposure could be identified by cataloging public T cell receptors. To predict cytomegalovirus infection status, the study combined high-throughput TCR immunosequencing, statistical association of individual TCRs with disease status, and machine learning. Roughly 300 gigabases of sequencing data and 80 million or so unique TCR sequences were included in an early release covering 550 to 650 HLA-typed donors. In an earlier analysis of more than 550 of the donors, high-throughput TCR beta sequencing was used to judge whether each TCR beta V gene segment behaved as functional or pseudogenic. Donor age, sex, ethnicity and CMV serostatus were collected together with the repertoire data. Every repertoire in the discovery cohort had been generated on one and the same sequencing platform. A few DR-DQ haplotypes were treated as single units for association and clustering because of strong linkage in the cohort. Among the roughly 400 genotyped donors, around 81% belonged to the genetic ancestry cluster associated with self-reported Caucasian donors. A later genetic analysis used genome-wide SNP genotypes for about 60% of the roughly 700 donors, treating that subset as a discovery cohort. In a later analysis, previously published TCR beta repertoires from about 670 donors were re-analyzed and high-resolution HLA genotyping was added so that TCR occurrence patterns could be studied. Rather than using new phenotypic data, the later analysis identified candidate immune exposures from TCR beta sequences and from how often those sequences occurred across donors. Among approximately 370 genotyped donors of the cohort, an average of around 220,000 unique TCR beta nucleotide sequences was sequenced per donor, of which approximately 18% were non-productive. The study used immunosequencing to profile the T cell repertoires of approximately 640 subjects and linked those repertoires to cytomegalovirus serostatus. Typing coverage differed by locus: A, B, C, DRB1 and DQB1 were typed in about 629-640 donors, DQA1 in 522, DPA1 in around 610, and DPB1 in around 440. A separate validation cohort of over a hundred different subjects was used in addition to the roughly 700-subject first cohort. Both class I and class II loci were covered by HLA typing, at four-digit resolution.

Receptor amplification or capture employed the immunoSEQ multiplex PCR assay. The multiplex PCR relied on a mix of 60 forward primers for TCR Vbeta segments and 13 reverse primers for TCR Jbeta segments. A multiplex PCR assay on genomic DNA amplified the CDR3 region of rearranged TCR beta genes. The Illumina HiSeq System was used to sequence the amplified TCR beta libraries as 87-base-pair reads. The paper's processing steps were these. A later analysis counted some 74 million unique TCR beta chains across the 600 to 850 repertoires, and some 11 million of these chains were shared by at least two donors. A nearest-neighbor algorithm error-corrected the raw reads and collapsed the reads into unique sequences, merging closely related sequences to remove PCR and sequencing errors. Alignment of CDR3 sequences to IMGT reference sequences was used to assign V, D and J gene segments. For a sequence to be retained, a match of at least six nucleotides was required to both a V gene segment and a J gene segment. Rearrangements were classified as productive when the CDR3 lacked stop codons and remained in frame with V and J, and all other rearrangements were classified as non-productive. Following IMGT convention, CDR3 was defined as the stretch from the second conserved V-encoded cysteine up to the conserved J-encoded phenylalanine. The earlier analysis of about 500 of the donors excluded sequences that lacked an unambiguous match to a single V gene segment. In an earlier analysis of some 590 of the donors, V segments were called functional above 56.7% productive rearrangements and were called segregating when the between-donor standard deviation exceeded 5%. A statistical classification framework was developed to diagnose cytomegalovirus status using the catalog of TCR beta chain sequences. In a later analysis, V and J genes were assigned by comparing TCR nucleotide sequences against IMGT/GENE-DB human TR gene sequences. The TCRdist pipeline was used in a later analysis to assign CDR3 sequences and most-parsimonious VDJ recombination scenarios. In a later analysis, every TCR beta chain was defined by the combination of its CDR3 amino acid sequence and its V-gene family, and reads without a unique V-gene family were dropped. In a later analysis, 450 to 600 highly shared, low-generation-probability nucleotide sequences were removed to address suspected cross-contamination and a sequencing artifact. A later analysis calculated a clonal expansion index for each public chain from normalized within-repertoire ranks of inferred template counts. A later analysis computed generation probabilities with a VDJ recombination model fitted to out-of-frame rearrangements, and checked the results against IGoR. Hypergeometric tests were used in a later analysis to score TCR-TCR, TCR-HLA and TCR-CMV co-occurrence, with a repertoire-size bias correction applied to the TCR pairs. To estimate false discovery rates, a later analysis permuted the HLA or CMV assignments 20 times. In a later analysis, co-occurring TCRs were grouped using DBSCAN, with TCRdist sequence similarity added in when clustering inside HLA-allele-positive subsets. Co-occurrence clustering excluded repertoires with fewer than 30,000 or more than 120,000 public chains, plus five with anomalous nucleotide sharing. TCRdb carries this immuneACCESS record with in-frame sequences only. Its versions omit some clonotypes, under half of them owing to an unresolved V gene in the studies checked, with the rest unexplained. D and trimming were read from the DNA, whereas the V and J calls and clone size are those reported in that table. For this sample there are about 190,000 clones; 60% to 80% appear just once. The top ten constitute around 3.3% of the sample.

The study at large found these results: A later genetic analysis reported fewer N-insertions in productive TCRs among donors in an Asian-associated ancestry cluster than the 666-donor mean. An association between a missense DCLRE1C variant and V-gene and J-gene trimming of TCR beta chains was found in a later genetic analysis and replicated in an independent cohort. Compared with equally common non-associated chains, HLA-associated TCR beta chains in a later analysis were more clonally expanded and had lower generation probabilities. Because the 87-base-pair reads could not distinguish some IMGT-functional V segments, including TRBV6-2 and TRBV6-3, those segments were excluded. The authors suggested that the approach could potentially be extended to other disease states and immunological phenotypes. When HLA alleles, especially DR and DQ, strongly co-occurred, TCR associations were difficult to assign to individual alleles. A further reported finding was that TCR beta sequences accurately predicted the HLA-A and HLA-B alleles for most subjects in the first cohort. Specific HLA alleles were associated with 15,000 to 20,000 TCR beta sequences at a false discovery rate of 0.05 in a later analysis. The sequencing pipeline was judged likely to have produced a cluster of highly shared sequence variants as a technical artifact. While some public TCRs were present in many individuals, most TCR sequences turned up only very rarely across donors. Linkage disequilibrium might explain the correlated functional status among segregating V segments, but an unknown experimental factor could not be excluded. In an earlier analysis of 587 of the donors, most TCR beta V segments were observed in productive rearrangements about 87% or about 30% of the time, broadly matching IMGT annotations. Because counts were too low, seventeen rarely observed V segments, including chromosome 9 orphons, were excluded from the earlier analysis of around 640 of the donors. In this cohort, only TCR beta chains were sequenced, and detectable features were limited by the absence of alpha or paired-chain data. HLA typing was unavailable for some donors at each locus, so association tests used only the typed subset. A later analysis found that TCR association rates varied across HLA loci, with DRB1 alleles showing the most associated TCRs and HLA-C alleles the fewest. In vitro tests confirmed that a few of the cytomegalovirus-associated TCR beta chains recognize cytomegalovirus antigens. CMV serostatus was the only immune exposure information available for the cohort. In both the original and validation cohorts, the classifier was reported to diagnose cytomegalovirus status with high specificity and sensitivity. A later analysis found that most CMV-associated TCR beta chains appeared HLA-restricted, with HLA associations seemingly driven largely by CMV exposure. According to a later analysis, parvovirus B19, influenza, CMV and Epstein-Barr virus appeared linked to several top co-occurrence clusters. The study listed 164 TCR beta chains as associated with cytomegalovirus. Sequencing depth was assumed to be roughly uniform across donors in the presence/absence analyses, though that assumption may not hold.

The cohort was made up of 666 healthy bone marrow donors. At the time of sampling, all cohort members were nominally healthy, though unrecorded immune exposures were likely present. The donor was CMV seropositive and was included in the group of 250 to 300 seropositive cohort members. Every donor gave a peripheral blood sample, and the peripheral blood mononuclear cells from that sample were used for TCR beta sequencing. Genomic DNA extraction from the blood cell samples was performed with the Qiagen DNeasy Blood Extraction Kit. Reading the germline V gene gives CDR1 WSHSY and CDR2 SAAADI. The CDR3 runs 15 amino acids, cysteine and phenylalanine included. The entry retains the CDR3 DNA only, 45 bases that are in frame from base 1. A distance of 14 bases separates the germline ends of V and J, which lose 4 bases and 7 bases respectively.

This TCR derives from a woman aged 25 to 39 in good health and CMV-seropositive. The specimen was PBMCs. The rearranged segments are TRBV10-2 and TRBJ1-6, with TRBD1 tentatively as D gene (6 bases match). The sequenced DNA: TGCGCCAGCAGTGGCTTTACAGGGAAGAATTCACCCCTCCACTTT. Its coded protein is CASSGFTGKNSPLHF.